This TCR beta chain appears in the sequencing data of a study of identifying expanded T cells in peripheral blood (dated by TCRdb to 2018 to 2020). About the study as a whole: Technical replicates were generated by sequencing separate aliquots of the same genomic DNA pool, with four replicates compared pairwise.

The CDR3 numbers 13 residues from cysteine through phenylalanine. The only DNA kept is the CDR3, 39 bases in frame from the first base. CDR1 and CDR2 were assigned from the germline V gene as ENHRY and SYGVKD. Trimming accounts for 10 bases at V and 6 bases at J, while the number of junction bases matched to no gene is 11. During the collection period, no immune events, such as infections, were documented for the healthy donors. Time-dependent variance in a beta-binomial model of T-cell clone differential abundance was calibrated using healthy-donor blood repertoires as a training cohort. There were around ten healthy donors in the training cohort, of whom 3 were female and 7 were male. Donor ages ranged from about 29 to 70 years, with an average of around 43 years. Whole blood was collected from each healthy donor at three time points spaced two weeks apart and obtained from a commercial supplier. For immunosequencing, genomic DNA was extracted from whole blood that had not been sorted.

The immunoSEQ Assay, which relies on bias-controlled multiplex PCR amplification of genomic DNA, was used to profile TCRbeta CDR3 regions. The paper's processing steps were these. The absolute abundance of each unique TCRbeta CDR3 region was quantified after sequences were collapsed and filtered. Differential abundance was assessed using a binomial (Fisher-equivalent) model and a beta-binomial model in which time-dependent variance fitted from healthy donors was added. Clones with fewer than 5 combined templates were excluded, and clones with Benjamini-Hochberg FDR below 0.01 were called differentially abundant. In the beta-binomial model, variance was expressed as a function of the total template count across the two samples, in the form v = (b*log(k)+a)^2. Held by TCRdb, this immuneACCESS table contains in-frame sequences only and omits some clones. Under half of the omission traces to an unresolved V gene where checked; the cause of the rest is unknown. That table is the source of V, J and clone size, and D and trimming were worked out from the DNA. A total of some 90,000 clones appear in this sample, around 89% of them only once. The ten largest clonotypes hold around 17% of the sample.

This clone was recorded only once. The antigen it binds to is not known. The sample holds no much larger clone one base away, and base qualities are not on file. The full study reports these points: Across all healthy-donor time intervals, the beta-binomial model significantly cut both the number of clones called differentially abundant and the false-positive rate. Around 1.2 differentially abundant clones were flagged by the binomial model between technical replicates, whereas about 16 and 19 were flagged over around two weeks and four weeks, respectively. Across all healthy donors, variance in clone template counts between approximately two-week samples was found to increase significantly with total template count. The authors expected biological variance in healthy repertoires might increase further over much longer intervals such as months to years.

Sequencing was performed on blood. The chain couples TRBV10-3 to TRBJ1-1; 7 central nucleotides agree with TRBD1. This TCR was recovered from a person between 18 and 70 years old in good health. The DNA sequence is TGTGCCACCAAGACAGGGAATAATGCTGAAGCTTTCTTT. Translated, this gives CATKTGNNAEAFF.